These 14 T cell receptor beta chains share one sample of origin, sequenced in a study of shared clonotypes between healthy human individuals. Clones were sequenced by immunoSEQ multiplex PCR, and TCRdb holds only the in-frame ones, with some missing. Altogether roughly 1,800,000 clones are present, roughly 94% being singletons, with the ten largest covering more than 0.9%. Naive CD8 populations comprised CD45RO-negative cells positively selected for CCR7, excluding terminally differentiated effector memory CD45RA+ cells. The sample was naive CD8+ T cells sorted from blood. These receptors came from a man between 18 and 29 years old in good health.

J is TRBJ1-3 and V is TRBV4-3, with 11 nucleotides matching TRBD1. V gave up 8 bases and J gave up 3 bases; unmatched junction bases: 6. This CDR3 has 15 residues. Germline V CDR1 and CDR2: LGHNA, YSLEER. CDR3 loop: CASSDRGQVGNTIYF. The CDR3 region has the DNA TGCGCCAGCTCGGACAGGGGGCAGGTTGGAAACACCATATATTTT.

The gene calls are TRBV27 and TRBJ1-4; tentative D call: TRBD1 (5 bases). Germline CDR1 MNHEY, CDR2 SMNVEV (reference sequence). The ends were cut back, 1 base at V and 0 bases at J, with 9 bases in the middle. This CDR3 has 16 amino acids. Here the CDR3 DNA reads TGTGCCAGCAGTTTATTGCGGGGGGCAACTAATGAAAAACTGTTTTTT. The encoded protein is CASSLLRGATNEKLFF.

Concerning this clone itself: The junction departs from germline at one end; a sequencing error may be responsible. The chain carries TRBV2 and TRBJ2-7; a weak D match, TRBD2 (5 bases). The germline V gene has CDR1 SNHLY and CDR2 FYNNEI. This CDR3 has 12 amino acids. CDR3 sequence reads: CASSERADLPGF. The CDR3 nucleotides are TGTGCCAGCAGTGAACGAGCGGACCTTCCGGGCTTC.

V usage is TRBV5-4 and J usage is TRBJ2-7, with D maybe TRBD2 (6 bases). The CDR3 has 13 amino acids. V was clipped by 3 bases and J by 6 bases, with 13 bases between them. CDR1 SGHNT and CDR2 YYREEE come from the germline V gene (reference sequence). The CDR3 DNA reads TGTGCCAGCAGCTCGGGGGAAAGCGCCGAGCAGTACTTC. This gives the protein CASSSGESAEQYF. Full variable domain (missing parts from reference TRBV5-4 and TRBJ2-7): ETGVTQSPTHLIKTRGQQVTLRCSSQSGHNTVSWYQQALGQGPQFIFQYYREEENGRGNFPPRFSGLQFPNYSSELNVNALELDDSALYLCASSSGESAEQYFGPGTRLTVT.

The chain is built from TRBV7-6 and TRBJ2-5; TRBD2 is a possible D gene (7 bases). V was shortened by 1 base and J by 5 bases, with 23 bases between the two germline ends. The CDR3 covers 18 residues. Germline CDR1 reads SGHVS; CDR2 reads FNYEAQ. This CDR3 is CASSLEAGLDGGPETQYF. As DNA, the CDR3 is TGTGCCAGCAGCTTAGAAGCGGGGCTTGATGGGGGGCCGGAGACCCAGTACTTC.

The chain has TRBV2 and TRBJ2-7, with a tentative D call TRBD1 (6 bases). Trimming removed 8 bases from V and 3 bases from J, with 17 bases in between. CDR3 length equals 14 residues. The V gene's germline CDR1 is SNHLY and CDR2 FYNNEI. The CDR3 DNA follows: TGTGCCAGCTGGAAGGGGGTAGGGGACTACGAGCAGTACTTC. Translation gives CASWKGVGDYEQYF.

The CDR3 DNA reads as TGCGCCAGCAGCCAAGATCCCTCCTTCTTCACAGGGGTTGGCTATGGCTACACCTTC. Residues: CASSQDPSFFTGVGYGYTF. The rearrangement links TRBV4-1 to TRBJ1-2; 7 bases fit TRBD1. The CDR3 sequence is 19 residues long. CDR1 is MGHRA, CDR2 YSYEKL, per germline. V dropped 0 bases and J dropped 4; count of bases not matched to a gene: 17.

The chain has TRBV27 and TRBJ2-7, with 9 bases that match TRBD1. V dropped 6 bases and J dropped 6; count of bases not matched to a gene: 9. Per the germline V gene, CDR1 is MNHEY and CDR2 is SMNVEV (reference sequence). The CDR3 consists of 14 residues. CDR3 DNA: TGTGCCAGCAGGCCCGGGACAGGGACGAGCGAGCAGTACTTC. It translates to CASRPGTGTSEQYF.

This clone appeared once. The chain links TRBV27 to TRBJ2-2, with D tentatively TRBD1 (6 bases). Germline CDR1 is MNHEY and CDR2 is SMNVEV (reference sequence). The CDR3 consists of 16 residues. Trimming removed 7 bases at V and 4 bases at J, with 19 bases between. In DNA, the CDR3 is TGTGCCAGCACCCCTAGAGCAGGGGCGTTCACCGGGGAGCTGTTTTTT. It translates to CASTPRAGAFTGELFF.

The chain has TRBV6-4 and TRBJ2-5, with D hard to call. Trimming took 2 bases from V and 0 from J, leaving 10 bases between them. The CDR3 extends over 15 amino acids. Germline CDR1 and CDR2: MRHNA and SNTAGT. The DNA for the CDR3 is TGTGCCAGCAGTGACCCAGTCAGCTACCAAGAGACCCAGTACTTC. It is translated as CASSDPVSYQETQYF.

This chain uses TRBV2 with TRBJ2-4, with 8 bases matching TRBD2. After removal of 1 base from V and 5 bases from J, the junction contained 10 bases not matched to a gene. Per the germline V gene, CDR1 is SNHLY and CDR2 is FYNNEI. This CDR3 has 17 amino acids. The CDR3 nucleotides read TGTGCCAGCAGTGAAGGGGAAGCGGGAGCTTTAGAAAACATTCAGTACTTC. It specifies CASSEGEAGALENIQYF.

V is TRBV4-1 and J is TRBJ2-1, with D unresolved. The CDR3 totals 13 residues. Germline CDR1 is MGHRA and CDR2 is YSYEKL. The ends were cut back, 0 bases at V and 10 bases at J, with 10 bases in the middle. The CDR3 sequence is CASSQEGYSEQFF. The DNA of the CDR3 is TGCGCCAGCAGCCAAGAGGGCTATTCCGAGCAGTTCTTC.

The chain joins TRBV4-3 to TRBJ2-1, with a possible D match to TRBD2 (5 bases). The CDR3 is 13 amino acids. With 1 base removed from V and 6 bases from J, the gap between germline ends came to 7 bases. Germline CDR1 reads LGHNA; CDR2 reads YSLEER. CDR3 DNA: TGCGCCAGCAGCCAAGTCGAGGGCAATGAGCAGTTCTTC. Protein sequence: CASSQVEGNEQFF.

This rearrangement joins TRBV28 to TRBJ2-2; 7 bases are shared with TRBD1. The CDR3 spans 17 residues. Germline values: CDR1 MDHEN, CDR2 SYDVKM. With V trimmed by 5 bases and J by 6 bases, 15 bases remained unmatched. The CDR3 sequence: CASSLGTAEIWAGELFF. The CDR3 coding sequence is TGTGCCAGCAGTCTTGGGACAGCCGAGATATGGGCCGGGGAGCTGTTTTTT.